This T cell receptor (beta chain) was sequenced during a study of spatial heterogeneity in lung cancer. Regarding the study as a whole: Regional and ubiquitous nonsynonymous mutations were tracked by counts of regional and ubiquitous expanded TCRs, respectively. One measure, the expanded intratumoral alpha and beta TCR count, tracked tumor mutation counts.

TCRdb independently ran MiXCR on the 5' RACE reads; one entry per CDR3 protein. The data show 5,000 to 6,500 distinct CDR3 sequences, with roughly 6.5% seen just once and 30% to 40% held by the top ten. This CDR3 comprises 13 residues. V was cut by 4 bases and J by 9 bases, with 17 bases left in between. Per the germline V gene, CDR1 is SGHRS and CDR2 is YFSETQ. This clonotype was seen at least ten times. What it binds is not known. The library was prepared for alpha chains; this beta chain is a stray read, so its frequency means little. Time point defined: sample taken at primary tumor resection. Sequencing covered unsorted whole RNA taken from tumor, nontumor lung or frozen PBMC.

The chain has TRBV5-1 and TRBJ2-7; D is possibly TRBD2 (5 bases). The clonotype originates from a female donor with early-stage non-small cell lung cancer. Sequences were derived from lung tumor tissue, sampled at surgery. CDR3 in amino acids: CASSPQLDRVQYF. CDR3 DNA: TGCGCCAGCAGCCCACAACTAGACCGCGTGCAGTACTTC. The full variable domain, its missing parts supplied by reference TRBV5-1 and TRBJ2-7, is KAGVTQTPRYLIKTRGQQVTLSCSPISGHRSVSWYQQTPGQGLQFLFEYFSETQRNKGNFPGRFSGRQFSNSRSEMNVSTLELGDSALYLCASSPQLDRVQYFGPGTRLTVT.